Described below is a single TCR beta chain sequence and its context. Its antigen remains unidentified. This record belongs to a study of quantifying T cell responses using KT2 cells. Study-wide context: cDNA was made from DNase-treated RNA using alpha and beta constant primers.

CDR1 is SGHAT and CDR2 is FQNNGV in the germline V gene. CDR3 length: 16 residues. Trimming removed 1 base at V and 0 bases at J, with 12 bases between. Study observations and caveats: Detection of KT2 sequences held at the lowest tested level, about one cell per 100,000 PBMC. Very high KT2 spike-in numbers caused saturation in KT2 sequence detection.

A single-stranded UMI oligo with SP2 sequence was ligated to cDNA 3' ends. The first PCR ran roughly 4 cycles with an equimolar RC1.1 and RC1.2 beta primer mix. TCRdb ran MiXCR on the UMI-ligation and nested PCR reads and lists one entry per CDR3 protein. The sample includes some 48,000 distinct CDR3 sequences, roughly 10% of them seen just once. Sequenced input: PBMCs spiked with cells of the T cell clone KT2. The rearrangement uses TRBV11-2 and TRBJ1-1; possible D gene TRBD1, 6 bases. The TCR originated in a human donor. The CDR3 sequence: CASSLAVGQMNTEAFF. Here the CDR3 DNA reads TGTGCCAGCAGCTTAGCGGTAGGACAGATGAACACTGAAGCTTTCTTT.